This T cell receptor beta chain is from a study of post-analysis software for immune sequencing data. Study-wide results and caveats: Roughly five TRBV segments, including TRBV5-6, TRBV5-1 and TRBV20-1, were more frequent in patients than controls.

The CDR3 runs to 16 residues. Trimming removed 3 bases from V and 9 bases from J, with 21 bases in between. Included in the TCR beta cDNA libraries were unique molecular identifiers. Using its own MiXCR run on the PCR reads, TCRdb lists one record per CDR3 protein. The repertoire holds more than 500,000 distinct CDR3 sequences, with around a third as singletons. Regarding this clonotype: Antigen: not known.

This clonotype was obtained from a girl under 18 with multiple sclerosis. The chain has TRBV12-3 or TRBV12-4 and TRBJ2-1, with D possibly being TRBD1 (6 bases). Sample: blood. Here the CDR3 DNA reads TGTGCCAGCAGTTTGTCTACAGGGCTTCAAGGCAGTGAGCAGTTCTTC. Its translation is CASSLSTGLQGSEQFF.